These 7 T cell receptor delta chains were all obtained from the same sample, sequenced in a study of γδ T cells in repeated Plasmodium falciparum infection. Flow sorting of PBMC yielded separate Vgamma9/Vdelta2+ and Vdelta2-negative gammadelta T cell populations for bulk repertoire analysis. TCRdb re-called the multiplex PCR reads through CATT. Counted here are about 51,000 delta-chain clones, 1.9% occurring once; the ten biggest clones make up approximately 25%. The sample taken for sequencing was gamma-delta T cells from blood. The receptors originated from a pool of human donors (malaria-infected and uninfected, not separated).

About this clone: TCRdb's listed protein matches a much larger clone and diverges from this DNA's translation at residue 5, likely through a read error; the protein shown comes from the DNA. The rearrangement joins TRDV1 to TRDJ1, with 9 nucleotides matching TRDD3. TCRdb does not report a J gene; here it was assigned by matching the DNA to germline references. Per germline, CDR1 TSWWSYY and CDR2 QGS. Trimming cost V 4 bases and J 0 bases; bases outside gene matches: 30. The CDR3 contains 24 residues. The CDR3 protein is CALGGPHFSLIWGMRRRYTDKLIF. The CDR3 bases are TGTGCTCTTGGGGGACCCCATTTTTCCCTGATCTGGGGGATGAGGAGGAGGTACACCGATAAACTCATCTTT.

For this clone: A far more abundant clone sits one base away, making this likely a read error. At the DNA level, this CDR3 is encoded by other sequences in the same sample as well. The gene calls are TRAV38-2/DV8 and TRDJ1; D ambiguous. The J gene is not listed in TCRdb, so it was assigned here from a DNA match to germline. Germline CDR1 is TSESDYY and CDR2 is QEAYKQQN. The germline V and J ends were trimmed by 5 bases and 0 bases, with 29 bases remaining between them. There are 20 residues in the CDR3. The CDR3: CAYRRVSPSEGPRYTDKLIF. The CDR3 DNA reads TGTGCTTATAGAAGGGTTTCCCCCTCCGAAGGCCCTCGGTACACCGATAAACTCATCTTT.

This clone occurred many times. TCRdb lists the protein of a much larger clone for this DNA, which differs at residue 14, so this is likely a read error; the protein given here is translated from the DNA itself. The rearrangement joins TRDV3 to TRDJ1, with 13 positions matching TRDD3. This CDR3 contains 20 residues. Germline V CDR1 and CDR2: TVYSNPD, GDNSRS (reference sequence). With V trimmed by 2 bases and J by 1 base, 19 bases remained unmatched. This chain's CDR3 is CAFQRPLLGDTHESTDKLIF. The CDR3 coding sequence is TGTGCCTTTCAGCGCCCGCTACTGGGGGATACGCATGAGAGCACCGATAAACTCATCTTT.

In this sample, this clone turned up a few times. TCRdb lists the protein of a much larger clone for this DNA, which differs at residue 14, so this is likely a read error; the protein given here is translated from the DNA itself. V and J are TRDV1 and TRDJ1, with TRDD3 matching over 11 bases. Matching the DNA to germline supplied the J gene, which TCRdb does not give. CDR3 length: 25 residues. Trimming at V came to 0 bases and at J to 2 bases, leaving 29 bases not matched to a gene. CDR1 is TSWWSYY, CDR2 QGS, per germline. CDR3 bases: TGTGCTCTTGGGGAACTTAACCCCACATTCCCACGCACACTTGGGTGGGGGATACGAACCGATAAACTCATCTTT. Translating gives CALGELNPTFPRTLGWGIRTDKLIF.

This clone was observed a handful of times. The J gene is TRDJ1, the V gene TRDV1; 8 bases agree with TRDD3. TCRdb does not report a J gene; here it was assigned by matching the DNA to germline references. Germline-derived CDR1 and CDR2 are TSWWSYY and QGS. With V trimmed by 1 base and J by 0 bases, 19 bases remained unmatched. This CDR3 spans 21 amino acids. Written as DNA, the CDR3 is TGTGCTCTTGGGGAACAGAACCTACGATACGGCTGGGGGACCTACACCGATAAACTCATCTTT. Protein sequence: CALGEQNLRYGWGTYTDKLIF.

This clone came up a few times. The protein recorded in TCRdb matches a much larger clone and deviates from this DNA's translation at residue 4, suggesting a read error; the protein here is obtained by translating the DNA. The chain uses TRDV2 and TRDJ1, with 10 bases fitting TRDD3. Assignment of the J gene here rests on matching the DNA to germline, because TCRdb gives none. The length of the CDR3 is 21 residues. Germline V CDR1 and CDR2: GEAIGNYY, EKD. Here the CDR3 DNA reads TGTGCCTGTGTCACCATCGGGCATACTGGGGGATCCTCCCACGCCACCGATAAACTCATCTTT. Translation: CACVTIGHTGGSSHATDKLIF.

About this clone: Given a far larger clone just one base away, this is likely a sequencing read error. The sample has other DNA sequences that encode this CDR3 too. The rearrangement links TRDV1 to TRDJ1; 7 bases match TRDD3. The J gene is not listed in TCRdb, so it was assigned here from a DNA match to germline. The CDR3 totals 24 residues. The germline CDR1 and CDR2 sequences are TSWWSYY and QGS. J gave up 4 bases and V 4 bases, and 36 bases lay outside the gene matches. The CDR3 DNA sequence: TGTGCTCTTGGGGCCACTCAGGTCTATGAGGGGGATTCAGTTCGGCTTTCGGTAAACGATAAACTCATCTTT. It is translated as CALGATQVYEGDSVRLSVNDKLIF.